The 7 T cell receptor beta chains below were found in one sample sequenced in a study of T cell clonotyping in hematopoietic cell transplantation. Here immunoSEQ multiplex PCR was the method, and the copy in TCRdb shows in-frame clones only, minus some. Seen here are about 9,000 clones, roughly 84% observed once, and the top ten hold about 25%. Time point indicated: recipient sample about 28 days before transplant, after cytoreduction. Sequenced here: peripheral blood mononuclear cells, sampled before stem cell transplant. These receptors all come from a woman aged 55 to 70 with acute myeloid leukemia. Some clones in this sample may be carry-over from other donors' samples.

This clone was recorded a few times. Other DNA sequences from this sample encode an identical CDR3 as well. V usage is TRBV4-3 and J usage is TRBJ2-1; 8 nucleotides line up with TRBD2. After removal of 0 bases from V and 4 bases from J, the junction contained 2 bases not matched to a gene. This CDR3 has 15 residues. CDR1 is LGHNA, CDR2 YSLEER, per germline. The DNA for the CDR3 is TGCGCCAGCAGCCAAGATCCGGGAGGGTACAATGAGCAGTTCTTC. Amino acids: CASSQDPGGYNEQFF.

V is TRBV28 and J is TRBJ2-5; 12 bases line up with TRBD2. CDR1 and CDR2 (germline): MDHEN, SYDVKM. The CDR3 has 14 residues. After removal of 7 bases from V and 5 bases from J, the junction contained 5 bases not matched to a gene. CDR3 in DNA: TGTGCCAGCACCCCTGGGACTAGCGGGGAGACCCAGTACTTC. It is translated as CASTPGTSGETQYF.

This sequence joins TRBV7-2 and TRBJ1-2, with a tentative D call TRBD1 (5 bases). Trimming cost V 0 bases and J 4 bases, with 12 bases left between them. CDR3 size: 15 residues. Germline V CDR1 and CDR2: SGHTA, FQGNSA. The CDR3 sequence: CASSLAGGTVYGYTF. The CDR3 nucleotides are TGTGCCAGCAGCTTAGCCGGGGGAACGGTCTATGGCTACACCTTC.

This chain connects TRBV4-3 to TRBJ1-5; D is uncertain. Germline-derived CDR1 and CDR2 are LGHNA and YSLEER. Trimming cost V 1 base and J 5 bases, with 15 bases left between them. This CDR3 is 16 amino acids long. The CDR3 protein is CASSQGVLTGYQPQHF. The CDR3 DNA sequence: TGCGCCAGCAGCCAAGGAGTTTTAACGGGGTATCAGCCCCAGCATTTT.

The chain employs TRBV4-2 and TRBJ1-5; weak D call: TRBD1 (5 bases). The CDR3 has 16 amino acids. V lost 1 base and J lost 0, with 10 bases in between. Germline V lookup: CDR1 LGHNA, CDR2 YNFKEQ. The CDR3 sequence: CASSQGGSFSNQPQHF. CDR3 sequence (DNA): TGTGCCAGCAGCCAAGGGGGGAGCTTTAGCAATCAGCCCCAGCATTTT.

This clone counts as medium-sized. This chain joins TRBV11-3 and TRBJ2-7, with 10 bases fitting TRBD2. Losses at the gene ends were 6 bases for V and 5 bases for J; bases not matched to a gene: 4. The CDR3 consists of 13 residues. Germline CDR1 reads SGHNT; CDR2 reads YENEEA. CDR3 sequence reads: CASRASGSDEQYF. CDR3 coding DNA: TGTGCCAGCAGGGCTAGCGGGAGCGACGAGCAGTACTTC.

The chain is built from TRBV28 and TRBJ2-7; TRBD1 matches at 7 bases. The CDR3 length is 14 residues. From germline, CDR1 is MDHEN and CDR2 SYDVKM. The V segment lost 5 bases and the J segment 1 base; nucleotides outside the gene matches: 5. The CDR3 nucleotides read TGTGCCAGCAGTAAAGGGGGCGAATCCTACGAGCAGTACTTC. As protein: CASSKGGESYEQYF.